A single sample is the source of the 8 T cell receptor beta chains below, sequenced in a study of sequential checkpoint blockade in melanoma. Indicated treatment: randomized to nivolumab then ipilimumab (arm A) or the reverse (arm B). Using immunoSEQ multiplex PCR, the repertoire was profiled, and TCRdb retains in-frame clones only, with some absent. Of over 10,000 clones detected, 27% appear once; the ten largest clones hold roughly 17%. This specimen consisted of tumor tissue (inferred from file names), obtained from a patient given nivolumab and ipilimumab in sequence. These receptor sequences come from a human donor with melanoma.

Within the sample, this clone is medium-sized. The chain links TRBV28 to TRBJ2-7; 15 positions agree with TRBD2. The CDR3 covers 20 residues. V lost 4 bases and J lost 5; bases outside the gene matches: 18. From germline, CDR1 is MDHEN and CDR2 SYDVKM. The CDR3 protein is CASSSVEWTSGRAGRDEQYF. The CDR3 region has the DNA TGTGCCAGCAGTTCAGTGGAGTGGACTAGCGGGAGGGCCGGGAGAGACGAGCAGTACTTC.

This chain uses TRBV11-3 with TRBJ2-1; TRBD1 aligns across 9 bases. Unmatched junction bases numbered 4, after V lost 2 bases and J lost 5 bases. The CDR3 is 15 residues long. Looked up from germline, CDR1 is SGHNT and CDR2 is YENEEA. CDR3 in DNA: TGTGCCAGCAGCTTAATAGGACAGGGGCACAATGAGCAGTTCTTC. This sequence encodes CASSLIGQGHNEQFF.

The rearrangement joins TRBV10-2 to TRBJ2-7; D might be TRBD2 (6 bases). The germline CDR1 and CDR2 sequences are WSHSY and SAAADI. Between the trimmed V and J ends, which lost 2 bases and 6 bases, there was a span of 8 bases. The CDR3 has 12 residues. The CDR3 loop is CASSERGGEQYF. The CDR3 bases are TGCGCCAGCAGTGAGAGGGGAGGCGAGCAGTACTTC.

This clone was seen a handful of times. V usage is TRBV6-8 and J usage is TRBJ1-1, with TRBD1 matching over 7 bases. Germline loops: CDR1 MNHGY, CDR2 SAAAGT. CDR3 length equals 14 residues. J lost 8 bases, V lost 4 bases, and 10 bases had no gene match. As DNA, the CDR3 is TGTGCCAGCAGTTCCTCGACAGGGCCCTCAGAAGCTTTCTTT. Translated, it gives CASSSSTGPSEAFF.

The CDR3 region is CASSLGTGWTVTDTQYF. CDR3 nucleotides: TGTGCCAGTAGCCTCGGGACAGGGTGGACGGTAACAGATACGCAGTATTTT. The chain uses TRBV19 and TRBJ2-3; 9 bases are a match to TRBD1. This CDR3 is 17 amino acids long. Germline V CDR1 and CDR2: LNHDA, SQIVND (reference sequence). After removal of 6 bases from V and 3 bases from J, the junction contained 13 bases not matched to a gene.

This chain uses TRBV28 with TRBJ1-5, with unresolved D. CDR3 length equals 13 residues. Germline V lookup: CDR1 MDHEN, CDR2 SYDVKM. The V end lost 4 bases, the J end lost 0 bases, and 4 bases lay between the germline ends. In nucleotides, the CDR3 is TGTGCCAGCAGTTCAGATAGCAATCAGCCCCAGCATTTT. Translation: CASSSDSNQPQHF.

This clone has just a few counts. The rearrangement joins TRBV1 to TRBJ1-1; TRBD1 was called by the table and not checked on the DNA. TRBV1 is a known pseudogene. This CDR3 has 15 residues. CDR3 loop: CASSQDTRGDTEAFF. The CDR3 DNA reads TGCGCCAGCAGCCAAGATACCAGGGGAGATACTGAAGCTTTCTTT.

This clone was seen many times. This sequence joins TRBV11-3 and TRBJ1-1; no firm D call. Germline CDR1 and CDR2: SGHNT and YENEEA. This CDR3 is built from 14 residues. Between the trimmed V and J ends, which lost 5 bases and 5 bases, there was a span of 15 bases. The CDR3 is CASSETLQWTEAFF. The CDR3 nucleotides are TGTGCCAGCAGCGAAACCCTACAGTGGACTGAAGCTTTCTTT.